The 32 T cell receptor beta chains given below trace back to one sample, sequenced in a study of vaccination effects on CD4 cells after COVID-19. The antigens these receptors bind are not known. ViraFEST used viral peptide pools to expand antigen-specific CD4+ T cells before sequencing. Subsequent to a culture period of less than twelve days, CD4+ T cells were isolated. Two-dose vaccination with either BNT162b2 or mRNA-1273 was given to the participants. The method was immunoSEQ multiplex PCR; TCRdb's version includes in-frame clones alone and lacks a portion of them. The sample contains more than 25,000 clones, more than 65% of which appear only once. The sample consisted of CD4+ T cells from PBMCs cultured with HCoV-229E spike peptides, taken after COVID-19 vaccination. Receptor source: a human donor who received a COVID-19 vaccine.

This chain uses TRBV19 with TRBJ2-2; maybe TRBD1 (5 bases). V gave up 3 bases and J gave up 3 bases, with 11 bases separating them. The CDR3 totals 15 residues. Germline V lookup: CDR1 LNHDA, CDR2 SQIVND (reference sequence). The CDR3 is CASSIQGYHTGELFF. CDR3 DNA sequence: TGTGCCAGTAGTATCCAGGGATATCACACCGGGGAGCTGTTTTTT.

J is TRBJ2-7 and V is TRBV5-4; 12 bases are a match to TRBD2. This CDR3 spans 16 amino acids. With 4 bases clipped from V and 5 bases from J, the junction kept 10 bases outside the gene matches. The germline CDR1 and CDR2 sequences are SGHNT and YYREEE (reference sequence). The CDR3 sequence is CASSRDSSGRAHEQYF. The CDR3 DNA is TGTGCCAGCAGCCGTGACTCTAGCGGGAGGGCCCACGAGCAGTACTTC.

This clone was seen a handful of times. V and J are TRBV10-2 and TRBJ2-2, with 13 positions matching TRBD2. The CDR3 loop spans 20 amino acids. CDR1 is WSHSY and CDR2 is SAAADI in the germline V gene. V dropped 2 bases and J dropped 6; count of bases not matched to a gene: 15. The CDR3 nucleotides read TGCGCCAGCAGTGAGAGGAAAGGACTAGCGGGAGTAGGGGCCGCCGGGGAGCTGTTTTTT. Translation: CASSERKGLAGVGAAGELFF.

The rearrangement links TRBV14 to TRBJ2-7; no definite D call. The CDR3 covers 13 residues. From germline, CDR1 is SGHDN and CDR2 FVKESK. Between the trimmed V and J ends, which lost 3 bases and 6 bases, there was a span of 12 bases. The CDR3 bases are TGTGCCAGCAGCCACAGAGTTACGTCCGAGCAGTACTTC. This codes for CASSHRVTSEQYF.

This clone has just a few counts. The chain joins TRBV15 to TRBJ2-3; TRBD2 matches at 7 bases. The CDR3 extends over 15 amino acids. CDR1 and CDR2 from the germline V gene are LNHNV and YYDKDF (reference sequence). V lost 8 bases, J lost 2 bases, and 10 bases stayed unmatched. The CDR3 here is CATQAGREATDTQYF. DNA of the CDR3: TGTGCCACCCAAGCGGGGCGCGAAGCCACAGATACGCAGTATTTT. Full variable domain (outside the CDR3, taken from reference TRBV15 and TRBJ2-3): DAMVIQNPRYQVTQFGKPVTLSCSQTLNHNVMYWYQQKSSQAPKLLFHYYDKDFNNEADTPDNFQSRRPNTSFCFLDIRSPGLGDTAMYLCATQAGREATDTQYFGPGTRLTVL.

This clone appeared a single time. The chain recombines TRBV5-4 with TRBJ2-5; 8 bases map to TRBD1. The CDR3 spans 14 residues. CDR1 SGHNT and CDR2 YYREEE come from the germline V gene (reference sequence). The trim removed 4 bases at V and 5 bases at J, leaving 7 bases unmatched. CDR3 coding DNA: TGTGCCAGCAGCCTCAGACAGGGGTCGGAGACCCAGTACTTC. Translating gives CASSLRQGSETQYF.

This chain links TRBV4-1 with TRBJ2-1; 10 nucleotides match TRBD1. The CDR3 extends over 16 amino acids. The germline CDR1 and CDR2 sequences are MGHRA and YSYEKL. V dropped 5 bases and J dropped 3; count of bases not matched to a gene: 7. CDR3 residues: CASSVTGTGDYNEQFF. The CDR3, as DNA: TGCGCCAGCAGCGTGACCGGGACAGGGGACTACAATGAGCAGTTCTTC.

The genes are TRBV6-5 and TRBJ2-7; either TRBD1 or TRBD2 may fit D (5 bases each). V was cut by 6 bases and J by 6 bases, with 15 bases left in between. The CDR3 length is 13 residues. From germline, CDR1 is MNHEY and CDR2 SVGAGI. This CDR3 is CASRDPGRGEQYF. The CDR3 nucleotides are TGTGCCAGCAGAGACCCGGGACGCGGCGAGCAGTACTTC.

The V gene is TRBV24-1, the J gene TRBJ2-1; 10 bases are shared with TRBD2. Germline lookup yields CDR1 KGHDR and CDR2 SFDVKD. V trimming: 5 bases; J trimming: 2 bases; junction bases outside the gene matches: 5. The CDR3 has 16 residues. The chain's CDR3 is CATSGLAGETYNEQFF. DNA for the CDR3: TGTGCCACCAGTGGTCTAGCGGGGGAGACCTACAATGAGCAGTTCTTC.

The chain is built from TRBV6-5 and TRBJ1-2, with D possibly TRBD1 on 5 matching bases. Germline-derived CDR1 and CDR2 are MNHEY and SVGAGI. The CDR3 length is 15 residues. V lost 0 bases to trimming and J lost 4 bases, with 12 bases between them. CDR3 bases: TGTGCCAGCAGTTACTCGATTGCAGGGACCTATGGCTACACCTTC. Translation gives CASSYSIAGTYGYTF.

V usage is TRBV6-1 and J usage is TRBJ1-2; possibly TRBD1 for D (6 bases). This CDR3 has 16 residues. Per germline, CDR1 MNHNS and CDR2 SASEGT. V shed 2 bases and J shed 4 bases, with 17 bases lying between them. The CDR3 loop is CASSESGGRGGYGYTF. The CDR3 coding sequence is TGTGCCAGCAGTGAAAGCGGGGGCAGGGGTGGCTATGGCTACACCTTC.

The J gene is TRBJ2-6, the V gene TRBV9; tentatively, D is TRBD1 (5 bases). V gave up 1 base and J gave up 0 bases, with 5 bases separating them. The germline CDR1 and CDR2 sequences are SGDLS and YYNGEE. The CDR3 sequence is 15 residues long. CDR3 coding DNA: TGTGCCAGCAGCGTAAGGGGCTCTGGGGCCAACGTCCTGACTTTC. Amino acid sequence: CASSVRGSGANVLTF.

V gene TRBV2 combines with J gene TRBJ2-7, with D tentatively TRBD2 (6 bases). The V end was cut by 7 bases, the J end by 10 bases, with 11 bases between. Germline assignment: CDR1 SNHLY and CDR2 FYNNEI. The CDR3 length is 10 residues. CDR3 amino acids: CASKAGFQYF. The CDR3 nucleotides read TGTGCCAGCAAGGCGGGGTTCCAGTACTTC.

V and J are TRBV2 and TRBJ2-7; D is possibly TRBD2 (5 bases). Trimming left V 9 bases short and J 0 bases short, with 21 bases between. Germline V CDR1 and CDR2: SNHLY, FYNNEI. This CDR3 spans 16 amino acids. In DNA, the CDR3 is TGTGCCAGTGGACGTGGGCTAGCCCCACTCTCCTACGAGCAGTACTTC. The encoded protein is CASGRGLAPLSYEQYF.

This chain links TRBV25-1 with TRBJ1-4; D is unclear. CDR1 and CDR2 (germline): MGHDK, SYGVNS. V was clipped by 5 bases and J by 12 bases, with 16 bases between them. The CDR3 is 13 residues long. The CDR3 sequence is CASSHLPASELFF. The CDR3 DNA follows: TGTGCCAGCAGTCATCTCCCGGCCTCTGAACTGTTTTTT.

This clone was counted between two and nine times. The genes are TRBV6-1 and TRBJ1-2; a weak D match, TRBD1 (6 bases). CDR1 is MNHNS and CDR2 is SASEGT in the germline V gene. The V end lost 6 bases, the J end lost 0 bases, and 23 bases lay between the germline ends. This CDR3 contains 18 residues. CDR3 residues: CASRETRAPDSSNYGYTF. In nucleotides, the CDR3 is TGTGCCAGCAGGGAAACGCGGGCTCCGGACAGTTCTAACTATGGCTACACCTTC.

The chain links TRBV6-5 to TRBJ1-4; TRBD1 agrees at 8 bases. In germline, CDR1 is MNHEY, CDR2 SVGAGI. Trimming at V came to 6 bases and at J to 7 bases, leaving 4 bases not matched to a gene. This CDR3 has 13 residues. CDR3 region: CASSDRGFEKLFF. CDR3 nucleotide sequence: TGTGCCAGCAGCGACAGGGGATTTGAAAAACTGTTTTTT.

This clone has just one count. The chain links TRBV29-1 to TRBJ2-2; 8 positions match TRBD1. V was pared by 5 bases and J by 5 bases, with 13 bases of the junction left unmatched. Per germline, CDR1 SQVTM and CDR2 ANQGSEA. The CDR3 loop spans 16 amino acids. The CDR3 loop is CSVWGQDYEWTGELFF. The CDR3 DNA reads TGCAGCGTTTGGGGACAGGACTACGAGTGGACCGGGGAGCTGTTTTTT.

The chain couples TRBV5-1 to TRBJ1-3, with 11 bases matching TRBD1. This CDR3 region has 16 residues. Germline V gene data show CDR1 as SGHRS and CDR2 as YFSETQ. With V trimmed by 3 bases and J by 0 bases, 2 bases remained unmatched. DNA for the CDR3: TGCGCCAGCAGCTGGGACAGGGGGAACTCTGGAAACACCATATATTTT. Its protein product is CASSWDRGNSGNTIYF.

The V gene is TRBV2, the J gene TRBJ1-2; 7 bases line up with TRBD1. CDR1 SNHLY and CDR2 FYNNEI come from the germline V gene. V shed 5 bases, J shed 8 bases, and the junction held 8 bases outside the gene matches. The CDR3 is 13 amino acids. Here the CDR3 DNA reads TGTGCCAGCAGTAGAACAGGGGATATGGGCTACACCTTC. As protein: CASSRTGDMGYTF.

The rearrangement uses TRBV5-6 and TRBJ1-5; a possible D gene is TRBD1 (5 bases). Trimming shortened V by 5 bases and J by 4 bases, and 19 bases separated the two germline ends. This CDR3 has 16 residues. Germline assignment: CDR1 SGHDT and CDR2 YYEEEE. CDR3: CASSLGAGAVNQPQHF. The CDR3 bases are TGTGCCAGCAGTTTAGGGGCTGGGGCCGTGAATCAGCCCCAGCATTTT.

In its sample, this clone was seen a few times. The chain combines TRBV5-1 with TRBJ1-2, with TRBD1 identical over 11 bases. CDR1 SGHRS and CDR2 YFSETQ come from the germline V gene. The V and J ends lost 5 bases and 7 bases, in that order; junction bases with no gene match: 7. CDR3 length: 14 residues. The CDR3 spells CASSPGQGARGYTF. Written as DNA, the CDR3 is TGCGCCAGCAGTCCTGGACAGGGGGCGCGTGGCTACACCTTC.

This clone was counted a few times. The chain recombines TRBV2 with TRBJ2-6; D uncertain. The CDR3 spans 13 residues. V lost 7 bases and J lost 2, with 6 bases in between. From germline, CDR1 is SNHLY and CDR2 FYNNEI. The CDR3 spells CASTKTGANVLTF. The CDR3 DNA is TGTGCCAGCACCAAAACTGGGGCCAACGTCCTGACTTTC.

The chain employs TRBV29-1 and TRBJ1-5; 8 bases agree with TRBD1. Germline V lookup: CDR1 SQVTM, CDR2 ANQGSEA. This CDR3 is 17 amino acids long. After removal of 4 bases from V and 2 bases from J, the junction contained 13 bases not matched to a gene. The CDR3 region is CSVGGVGTGKGNQPQHF. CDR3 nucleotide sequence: TGCAGCGTTGGGGGTGTGGGGACAGGAAAGGGCAATCAGCCCCAGCATTTT.

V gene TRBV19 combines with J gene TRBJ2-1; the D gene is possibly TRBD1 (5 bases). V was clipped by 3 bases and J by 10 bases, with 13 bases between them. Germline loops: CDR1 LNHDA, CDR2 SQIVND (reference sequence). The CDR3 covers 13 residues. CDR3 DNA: TGTGCCAGTAGTATGGAATGGGGCTGGGAGCAGTTCTTC. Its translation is CASSMEWGWEQFF.

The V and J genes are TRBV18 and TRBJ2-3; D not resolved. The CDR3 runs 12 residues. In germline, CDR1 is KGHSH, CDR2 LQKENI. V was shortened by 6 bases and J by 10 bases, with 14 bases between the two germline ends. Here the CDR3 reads CASSPDSRAQYF. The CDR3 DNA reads TGTGCCAGCTCCCCTGACTCACGCGCGCAGTATTTT.

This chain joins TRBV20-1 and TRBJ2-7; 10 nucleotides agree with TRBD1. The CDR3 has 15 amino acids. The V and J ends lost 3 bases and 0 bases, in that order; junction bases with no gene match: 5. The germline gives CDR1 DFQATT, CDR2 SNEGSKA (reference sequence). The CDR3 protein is CSASYGTGASYEQYF. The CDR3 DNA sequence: TGCAGTGCTAGTTACGGGACAGGGGCCTCCTACGAGCAGTACTTC.

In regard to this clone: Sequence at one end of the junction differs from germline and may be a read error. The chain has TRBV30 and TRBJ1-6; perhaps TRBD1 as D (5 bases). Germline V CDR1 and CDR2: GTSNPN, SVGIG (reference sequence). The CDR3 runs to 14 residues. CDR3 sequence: CAWDRDSNNSPLHF. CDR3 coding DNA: TGTGCCTGGGACCGGGACTCCAATAATTCACCCCTCCACTTT.

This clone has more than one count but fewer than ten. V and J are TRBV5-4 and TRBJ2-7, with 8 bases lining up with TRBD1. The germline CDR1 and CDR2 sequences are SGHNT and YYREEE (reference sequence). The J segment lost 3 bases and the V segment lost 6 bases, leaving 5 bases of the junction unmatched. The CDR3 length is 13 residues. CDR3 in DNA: TGTGCCAGCAAAATGGGACAGGACTACGAGCAGTACTTC. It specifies CASKMGQDYEQYF.

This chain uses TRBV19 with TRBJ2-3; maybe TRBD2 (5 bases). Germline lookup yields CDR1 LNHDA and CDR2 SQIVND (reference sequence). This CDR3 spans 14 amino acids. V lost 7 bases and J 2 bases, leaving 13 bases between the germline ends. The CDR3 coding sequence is TGTGCCAGTAAGCTGGACTTATCCACAGATACGCAGTATTTT. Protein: CASKLDLSTDTQYF.

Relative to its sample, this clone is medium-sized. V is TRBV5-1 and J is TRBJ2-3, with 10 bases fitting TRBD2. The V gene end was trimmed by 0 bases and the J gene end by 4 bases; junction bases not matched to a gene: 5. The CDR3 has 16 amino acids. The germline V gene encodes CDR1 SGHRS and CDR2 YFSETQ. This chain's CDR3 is CASSLGTLAGADTQYF. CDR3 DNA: TGCGCCAGCAGCTTGGGGACTCTAGCGGGAGCAGATACGCAGTATTTT.

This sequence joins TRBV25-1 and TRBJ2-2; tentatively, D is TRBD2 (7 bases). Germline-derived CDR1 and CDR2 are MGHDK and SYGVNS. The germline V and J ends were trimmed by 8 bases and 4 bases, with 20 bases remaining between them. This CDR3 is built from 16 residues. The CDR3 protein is CASGRYKGGTTGELFF. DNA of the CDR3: TGTGCCAGCGGTCGATATAAGGGGGGGACCACCGGGGAGCTGTTTTTT.